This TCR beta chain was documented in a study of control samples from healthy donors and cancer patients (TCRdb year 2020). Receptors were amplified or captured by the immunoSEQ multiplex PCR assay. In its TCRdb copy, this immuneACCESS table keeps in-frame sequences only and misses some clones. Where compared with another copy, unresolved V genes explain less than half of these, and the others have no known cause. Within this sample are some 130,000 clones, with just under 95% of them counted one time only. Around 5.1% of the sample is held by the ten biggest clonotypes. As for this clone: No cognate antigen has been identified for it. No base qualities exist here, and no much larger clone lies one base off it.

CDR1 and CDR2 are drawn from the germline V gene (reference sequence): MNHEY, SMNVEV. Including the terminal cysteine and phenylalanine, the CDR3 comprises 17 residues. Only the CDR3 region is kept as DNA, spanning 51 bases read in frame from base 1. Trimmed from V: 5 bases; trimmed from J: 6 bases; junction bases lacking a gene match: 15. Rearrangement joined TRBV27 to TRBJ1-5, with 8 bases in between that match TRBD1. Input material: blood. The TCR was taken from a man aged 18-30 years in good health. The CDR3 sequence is CASSLMGRQGNGQPQHF. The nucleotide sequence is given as TGTGCCAGCAGTCTTATGGGTCGACAGGGGAACGGTCAGCCCCAGCATTTT.